Below, 14 T cell receptor beta chains from the same sample are listed, as sequenced in a study of memory CD8 T cells in hepatitis C reinfection. Time point in this sample: pre-reinfection, 55 to 20 weeks before reinfection detection. Sorted cells were sequenced directly ex vivo without any in vitro expansion. The repertoire was sequenced with immunoSEQ multiplex PCR; TCRdb's copy has only in-frame clones and lacks some. The table shows approximately 52,000 clones, with around nine tenths occurring only once. Material: naive CD8+ T cells sorted from blood. These receptors were obtained from a man younger than 35 with hepatitis C virus infection.

The CDR3: CASSYGGRANEQFF. The CDR3 nucleotides read TGTGCCAGCAGTTACGGCGGGAGGGCCAATGAGCAGTTCTTC. The chain joins TRBV6-5 to TRBJ2-1, with 9 bases aligning to TRBD2. Germline CDR1 and CDR2: MNHEY and SVGAGI. V trimming: 2 bases; J trimming: 6 bases; junction bases outside the gene matches: 2. The CDR3 is made up of 14 amino acids.

V usage is TRBV12-2 and J usage is TRBJ1-1. TRBV12-2 represents a pseudogene. The CDR3 is 15 amino acids. The CDR3 bases are TGTGCAAGTCGCGCGAGACGGGGGCGGGGGACTGAAGCTTTCTTT. This gives the protein CASRARRGRGTEAFF.

There are a few counts of this clone. The V gene is TRBV5-6, the J gene TRBJ2-7; D remains unclear. Germline values: CDR1 SGHDT, CDR2 YYEEEE. Trimming shortened V by 0 bases and J by 3 bases, and 7 bases separated the two germline ends. This CDR3 is 13 amino acids long. CDR3 nucleotides: TGTGCCAGCAGCTTGGGATCCGGCTACGAGCAGTACTTC. This codes for CASSLGSGYEQYF.

This chain connects TRBV5-4 to TRBJ2-6; 7 bases are shared with TRBD1. The V segment lost 2 bases and the J segment 0 bases; nucleotides outside the gene matches: 14. The CDR3 loop spans 20 amino acids. Germline loops: CDR1 SGHNT, CDR2 YYREEE (reference sequence). The CDR3: CASSLEIYRDSLSGANVLTF. CDR3 coding DNA: TGTGCCAGCAGCTTAGAAATTTACCGGGACAGTCTCTCTGGGGCCAACGTCCTGACTTTC.

The V gene is TRBV14, the J gene TRBJ2-7; 9 positions agree with TRBD1. V lost 5 bases to trimming and J lost 5 bases; unmatched junction nucleotides: 4. This CDR3 region has 13 residues. Germline V gene data show CDR1 as SGHDN and CDR2 as FVKESK. The CDR3 nucleotides are TGTGCCAGCAGCTACCGGGACAGGGACGAGCAGTACTTC. It is translated as CASSYRDRDEQYF.

The chain is built from TRBV7-9 and TRBJ2-6; D may be TRBD2 (5 bases). The germline gives CDR1 SEHNR, CDR2 FQNEAQ (reference sequence). The CDR3 has 15 residues. Trimming took 7 bases from V and 4 from J, leaving 14 bases between them. Here the CDR3 DNA reads TGTGCCAGCATCCAGGCGGGCTCCGGGGCCAACGTCCTGACTTTC. As protein: CASIQAGSGANVLTF.

This chain links TRBV6-5 with TRBJ2-1; TRBD2 aligns across 7 bases. This CDR3 is 15 amino acids long. J was trimmed by 9 bases and V by 0 bases; bases with no gene match: 8. CDR1 is MNHEY, CDR2 SVGAGI, per germline. As DNA, the CDR3 is TGTGCCAGCAGTTACTCGAAGCGGGATTCGGTTGAGCAGTTCTTC. This encodes CASSYSKRDSVEQFF.

The V and J genes are TRBV9 and TRBJ2-3, with TRBD2 identical over 9 bases. This CDR3 spans 16 amino acids. In germline, CDR1 is SGDLS, CDR2 YYNGEE. The ends lost 4 bases at V and 2 bases at J; junction bases unmatched: 8. The CDR3, as DNA: TGTGCCAGCAGCCCATACCTAGCGGGACTCACAGATACGCAGTATTTT. Amino acids: CASSPYLAGLTDTQYF.

The rearrangement joins TRBV7-9 to TRBJ2-5, with D maybe TRBD2 (5 bases). This CDR3 spans 13 amino acids. CDR1 SEHNR and CDR2 FQNEAQ come from the germline V gene (reference sequence). V was trimmed by 6 bases and J by 4 bases, leaving 12 bases between them. The CDR3 region has the DNA TGTGCCAGCAGACGAGGGATGGGAGAGACCCAGTACTTC. Translating gives CASRRGMGETQYF.

The chain has TRBV11-2 and TRBJ2-1; weak D call: TRBD1 (5 bases). This CDR3 is 12 amino acids long. CDR1 and CDR2 from the germline V gene are SGHAT and FQNNGV. The ends were cut back, 3 bases at V and 15 bases at J, with 15 bases in the middle. In nucleotides, the CDR3 is TGTGCCAGCAGCTTTAGTGTAGACAGTACGTTCTTC. This translates into CASSFSVDSTFF.

A few counts support this clone. The rearrangement joins TRBV6-5 to TRBJ1-4, with a possible D match to TRBD1 (6 bases). This CDR3 region has 14 residues. Trimming pared 9 bases from V and 7 bases from J, leaving 18 bases between. Per germline, CDR1 MNHEY and CDR2 SVGAGI. CDR3 bases: TGTGCCAGGGGAAAAGGACAGCGGCCTGAAAAACTGTTTTTT. This gives the protein CARGKGQRPEKLFF.

The chain employs TRBV7-6 and TRBJ2-1, with TRBD2 matching over 12 bases. There are 16 residues in the CDR3. Germline V gene lookup returns CDR1 SGHVS and CDR2 FNYEAQ. With V trimmed by 5 bases and J by 3 bases, 5 bases remained unmatched. CDR3 nucleotide sequence: TGTGCCAGCAGCCCCCTAGCGGGAGGGAGCTACAATGAGCAGTTCTTC. It codes for CASSPLAGGSYNEQFF.

The chain uses TRBV6-5 and TRBJ2-1; 10 nucleotides agree with TRBD2. V lost 3 bases, J lost 6 bases, and 5 bases stayed unmatched. The CDR3 consists of 15 residues. CDR1 and CDR2 (germline): MNHEY, SVGAGI. CDR3 in amino acids: CASSYTSGVPNEQFF. The CDR3 DNA follows: TGTGCCAGCAGTTATACTAGCGGGGTCCCCAATGAGCAGTTCTTC.

The rearrangement links TRBV7-2 to TRBJ2-5; 7 bases line up with TRBD1. This CDR3 has 17 amino acids. Germline CDR1 SGHTA, CDR2 FQGNSA. J gave up 0 bases and V 5 bases, and 12 bases lay outside the gene matches. This CDR3 is CASSERDSEMYQETQYF. Here the CDR3 DNA reads TGTGCCAGCAGCGAAAGGGACAGTGAGATGTACCAAGAGACCCAGTACTTC. Together with reference TRBV7-2 and TRBJ2-5, the CDR3 gives the full variable domain: GAGVSQSPSNKVTEKGKDVELRCDPISGHTALYWYRQSLGQGLEFLIYFQGNSAPDKSGLPSDRFSAERTGGSVSTLTIQRTQQEDSAVYLCASSERDSEMYQETQYFGPGTRLLVL.